This entry concerns a single T cell receptor (beta chain). This was the immunoSEQ v3 assay. Clones were sequenced by immunoSEQ multiplex PCR, and TCRdb holds only the in-frame ones, with some missing. Of approximately 60,000 clones in the sample, roughly four fifths were seen once. The source of the sample is a study of TIL therapy for anti-PD-1-resistant metastatic lung cancer. Study context: Median patient age was around 50, ranging 38-75 years. By whole-exome sequencing, median non-synonymous tumor mutation burden was around 1.5 mutations per megabase.

Noted time point: pre-treatment sample, taken before nivolumab and TIL therapy. The receptor was derived from a person aged 25 to 79 with non-small cell lung cancer. The specimen comprised blood, sampled at baseline.

CDR3 sequence: CASSPDLSGEQYF. CDR3 DNA: TGTGCCAGCTCACCGGACTTAAGCGGTGAGCAGTACTTC. The chain uses TRBV18 and TRBJ2-7; D possibly corresponds to TRBD2 (5 bases). In germline, CDR1 is KGHSH, CDR2 LQKENI. The CDR3 has 13 residues. Deletions cut 3 bases from V and 7 bases from J, with 13 bases between.